These 28 T cell receptor beta chains were sequenced from one sample in a study of STAT5B mutations in CD4+ large granular lymphocyte leukemia. This table comes from immunoSEQ multiplex PCR, and its TCRdb copy is limited to in-frame clones, with some not included. Among 25,000 to 35,000 clones listed, approximately 80% were seen once. Sequencing was done on a sample of CD4+ T cells from blood buffy coats. The receptors come from a human donor in good health.

The chain uses TRBV9 and TRBJ2-3; 14 positions match TRBD2. Trimming took 2 bases from V and 2 from J; bases not matched to a gene: 7. Germline V gene lookup returns CDR1 SGDLS and CDR2 YYNGEE. The CDR3 runs to 18 residues. The CDR3: CASSVGLAGGINTDTQYF. CDR3 sequence (DNA): TGTGCCAGCAGCGTCGGACTAGCGGGGGGAATCAACACAGATACGCAGTATTTT.

The chain has TRBV6-1 and TRBJ1-2, with D unresolved. This CDR3 spans 10 amino acids. V lost 2 bases and J 9 bases, leaving 4 bases between the germline ends. Germline V gives CDR1 MNHNS, CDR2 SASEGT. The CDR3, as DNA: TGTGCCAGCAGTGAAATTCGCTACACCTTC. Residues: CASSEIRYTF.

V gene TRBV10-2 combines with J gene TRBJ2-3; 8 positions match TRBD2. There are 14 residues in the CDR3. Germline assignment: CDR1 WSHSY and CDR2 SAAADI. The junction had 10 bases not matched to a gene; V was cut back by 8 bases and J by 6 bases. The CDR3 bases are TGCGCCAGCTGTCCGAGCGGGGGTGGGGATACGCAGTATTTT. It translates to CASCPSGGGDTQYF.

The rearrangement links TRBV2 to TRBJ2-3; 8 nucleotides line up with TRBD2. This CDR3 region has 15 residues. CDR1 SNHLY and CDR2 FYNNEI come from the germline V gene. With 7 bases clipped from V and 2 bases from J, the junction kept 8 bases outside the gene matches. This chain's CDR3 is CASIRGGRDTDTQYF. The CDR3 coding sequence is TGTGCCAGCATCCGCGGGGGGAGGGACACAGATACGCAGTATTTT.

The chain combines TRBV30 with TRBJ2-7, with 12 bases lining up with TRBD2. The V segment lost 3 bases and the J segment 1 base; nucleotides outside the gene matches: 4. The CDR3 is 15 residues long. From germline, CDR1 is GTSNPN and CDR2 SVGIG (reference sequence). The CDR3 DNA is TGTGCCTGGAGGGCACTAGCGGGGGGATCCTACGAGCAGTACTTC. It yields the protein CAWRALAGGSYEQYF.

This chain uses TRBV6-1 with TRBJ2-7; possible D gene TRBD2, 5 bases. CDR1 and CDR2 (germline): MNHNS, SASEGT. The CDR3 has 11 amino acids. The V end was cut by 4 bases, the J end by 12 bases, with 13 bases between. CDR3 sequence: CASSAWERLYF. Written as DNA, the CDR3 is TGTGCCAGCAGTGCCTGGGAGAGGCTGTACTTC.

The chain employs TRBV5-1 and TRBJ2-3; 8 bases are a match to TRBD2. With 4 bases clipped from V and 6 bases from J, the junction kept 1 base outside the gene matches. Germline V gene sequence: CDR1 SGHRS, CDR2 YFSETQ. CDR3 length equals 12 residues. CDR3 amino acids: CASSSGGDTQYF. The CDR3 DNA is TGCGCCAGCAGCAGCGGGGGTGATACGCAGTATTTT.

The chain uses TRBV5-1 and TRBJ2-7; the D is unclear. CDR1 and CDR2 (germline): SGHRS, YFSETQ. Trimming cost V 0 bases and J 3 bases, with 7 bases left between them. The CDR3 covers 13 residues. Written as DNA, the CDR3 is TGCGCCAGCAGCTTGGACCCGGACTACGAGCAGTACTTC. It is translated as CASSLDPDYEQYF.

The chain uses TRBV6-1 and TRBJ2-3; D gene ambiguous. CDR1 MNHNS and CDR2 SASEGT come from the germline V gene. This CDR3 spans 14 amino acids. The V end was cut by 3 bases, the J end by 2 bases, with 9 bases between. The CDR3 loop reads CASSDHGPTDTQYF. The CDR3 nucleotides are TGTGCCAGCAGTGATCACGGCCCCACAGATACGCAGTATTTT.

The chain employs TRBV28 and TRBJ1-5; 10 bases are shared with TRBD1. This CDR3 has 16 residues. Germline lookup yields CDR1 MDHEN and CDR2 SYDVKM. V was pared by 6 bases and J by 0 bases, with 5 bases of the junction left unmatched. CDR3 coding DNA: TGTGCCAGCAGCCGGGACAGGGGATATAGCAATCAGCCCCAGCATTTT. Translated: CASSRDRGYSNQPQHF.

This clone has just one count. The CDR3 loop reads CAIRELAGVDEQFF. As DNA, the CDR3 is TGTGCCATCAGGGAACTAGCGGGTGTAGATGAGCAGTTCTTC. This chain links TRBV10-3 with TRBJ2-1; TRBD2 matches 9 bases. From germline, CDR1 is ENHRY and CDR2 SYGVKD. Trimming took 6 bases from V and 8 from J; bases not matched to a gene: 8. The CDR3 covers 14 residues.

This clone was observed a handful of times. Within the sample, other DNA sequences also encode this same CDR3. The chain carries TRBV27 and TRBJ1-4; D is undetermined. Germline V lookup: CDR1 MNHEY, CDR2 SMNVEV (reference sequence). CDR3 length: 14 amino acids. V lost 5 bases, J lost 0 bases, and 7 bases lay in between. Here the CDR3 reads CASSRSATNEKLFF. CDR3 coding DNA: TGTGCCAGCAGTAGGAGCGCAACTAATGAAAAACTGTTTTTT.

V and J are TRBV5-3 and TRBJ1-3, with unresolved D. TRBV5-3 is an ORF for which the function is uncertain. The CDR3 covers 13 residues. Deletions cut 0 bases from V and 8 bases from J, with 9 bases between. The CDR3 DNA reads TGTGCCAGAAGCTTGGGGTTTAGGGACACCATATATTTT. Translated: CARSLGFRDTIYF.

The V gene is TRBV15, the J gene TRBJ2-1; no firm D call. Germline V gene data show CDR1 as LNHNV and CDR2 as YYDKDF (reference sequence). The CDR3 is 13 amino acids. The V end lost 0 bases, the J end lost 12 bases, and 12 bases lay between the germline ends. The CDR3 region has the DNA TGTGCCACCAGCAGAGAGGGCGGTTGGGGGCAGTTCTTC. This gives the protein CATSREGGWGQFF.

J is TRBJ2-7 and V is TRBV30; D is uncertain. This CDR3 is 15 amino acids long. The V gene's germline CDR1 is GTSNPN and CDR2 SVGIG (reference sequence). Trimming removed 2 bases at V and 0 bases at J, with 14 bases between. This CDR3 is CAWSSPALGSYEQYF. The CDR3 coding sequence is TGTGCCTGGAGTTCACCGGCTCTGGGCTCCTACGAGCAGTACTTC. Filled out from reference TRBV30 and TRBJ2-7, the complete variable domain reads SQTIHQWPATLVQPVGSPLSLECTVEGTSNPNLYWYRQAAGRGLQLLFYSVGIGQISSEVPQNLSASRPQDRQFILSSKKLLLSDSGFYLCAWSSPALGSYEQYFGPGTRLTVT.

This clone was recorded a few times. V is TRBV30 and J is TRBJ1-4; no firm D call. This CDR3 contains 10 residues. V was cut by 5 bases and J by 13 bases, with 11 bases left in between. Germline V gene data show CDR1 as GTSNPN and CDR2 as SVGIG (reference sequence). The CDR3 spells CAWGRTSLFF. The CDR3 DNA reads TGTGCCTGGGGAAGAACATCACTGTTTTTT.

The V call is TRBV11-2, the J call TRBJ2-5; TRBD2 might be the D (6 bases). CDR1 SGHAT and CDR2 FQNNGV come from the germline V gene. The CDR3 has 13 residues. Trimming stripped 0 bases from V and 5 bases from J, with 7 bases between. CDR3 amino acids: CASSLDRGETQYF. CDR3 nucleotide sequence: TGTGCCAGCAGCTTAGATCGGGGGGAGACCCAGTACTTC. Full variable domain (remainder filled in from reference TRBV11-2 and TRBJ2-5): EAGVAQSPRYKIIEKRQSVAFWCNPISGHATLYWYQQILGQGPKLLIQFQNNGVVDDSQLPKDRFSAERLKGVDSTLKIQPAKLEDSAVYLCASSLDRGETQYFGPGTRLLVL.

The V call is TRBV30, the J call TRBJ2-3, with TRBD2 as a possible D gene (6 bases). V lost 2 bases and J lost 1, with 10 bases in between. Germline V gene lookup returns CDR1 GTSNPN and CDR2 SVGIG (reference sequence). This CDR3 region has 14 residues. This CDR3 is CAWSSLAGTDTQYF. CDR3 nucleotides: TGTGCCTGGAGTAGCTTAGCGGGCACAGATACGCAGTATTTT. The full variable domain, its missing parts supplied by reference TRBV30 and TRBJ2-3, is SQTIHQWPATLVQPVGSPLSLECTVEGTSNPNLYWYRQAAGRGLQLLFYSVGIGQISSEVPQNLSASRPQDRQFILSSKKLLLSDSGFYLCAWSSLAGTDTQYFGPGTRLTVL.

The rearrangement joins TRBV7-6 to TRBJ2-1; D is perhaps TRBD2 (6 bases). V lost 5 bases, J lost 5 bases, and 19 bases lay in between. CDR3 length: 16 residues. The germline gives CDR1 SGHVS, CDR2 FNYEAQ. CDR3 region: CASSTLASASHNEQFF. The CDR3 DNA reads TGTGCCAGCAGCACCCTGGCTAGCGCGTCACACAATGAGCAGTTCTTC.

The CDR3 here is CASSLTGAGDAYEQYF. As DNA, the CDR3 is TGTGCCAGCAGCTTAACCGGGGCGGGGGACGCCTACGAGCAGTACTTC. The chain links TRBV7-3 to TRBJ2-7, with 7 bases aligning to TRBD2. This CDR3 comprises 16 residues. Germline V gives CDR1 SGHTA, CDR2 FQGTGA. Losses at the gene ends were 0 bases for V and 2 bases for J; bases not matched to a gene: 7.

The chain combines TRBV11-1 with TRBJ1-2; TRBD1 aligns across 7 bases. V shed 5 bases, J shed 0 bases, and the junction held 6 bases outside the gene matches. The CDR3 covers 15 residues. Germline lookup yields CDR1 SGHAT and CDR2 FQDESV (reference sequence). The CDR3 bases are TGTGCCAGCAGCCCAAGGACAGGCACTAACTATGGCTACACCTTC. Protein: CASSPRTGTNYGYTF. Full variable domain (outside the CDR3, taken from reference TRBV11-1 and TRBJ1-2): EAEVAQSPRYKITEKSQAVAFWCDPISGHATLYWYRQILGQGPELLVQFQDESVVDDSQLPKDRFSAERLKGVDSTLKIQPAELGDSAMYLCASSPRTGTNYGYTFGSGTRLTVV.

The V gene is TRBV18, the J gene TRBJ1-1, with TRBD1 matching over 8 bases. The V gene's germline CDR1 is KGHSH and CDR2 LQKENI. The CDR3 has 14 residues. Trimming removed 4 bases from V and 1 base from J; junction bases left unmatched: 2. Here the CDR3 DNA reads TGTGCCAGCTCACTACAGGGGGAGAACACTGAAGCTTTCTTT. Translating gives CASSLQGENTEAFF.

V gene TRBV6-5 combines with J gene TRBJ1-3; D call uncertain. Trimming shortened V by 2 bases and J by 3 bases, and 2 bases separated the two germline ends. The V gene's germline CDR1 is MNHEY and CDR2 SVGAGI. The CDR3 covers 12 residues. Here the CDR3 reads CASSYNGNTIYF. The CDR3 region has the DNA TGTGCCAGCAGTTACAATGGAAACACCATATATTTT.

This clone has a handful of counts. CDR3 in DNA: TGTGCCTGGAGTGTACGAGGTATTGCTTTCTTT. This encodes CAWSVRGIAFF. This sequence joins TRBV30 and TRBJ1-1; D ambiguous. CDR3 length: 11 residues. CDR1 and CDR2 from the germline V gene are GTSNPN and SVGIG (reference sequence). V was pared by 0 bases and J by 11 bases, with 10 bases between.

This clone was counted between two and nine times. This chain uses TRBV4-1 with TRBJ2-1; D is perhaps TRBD1 (5 bases). CDR3 length: 15 residues. Per germline, CDR1 MGHRA and CDR2 YSYEKL. V lost 0 bases and J lost 5, with 11 bases in between. CDR3 region: CASSQDVGANNEQFF. For the CDR3, the DNA is TGCGCCAGCAGCCAAGATGTAGGGGCTAACAATGAGCAGTTCTTC.

The V and J genes are TRBV9 and TRBJ1-1; D remains unclear. CDR1 SGDLS and CDR2 YYNGEE come from the germline V gene. V was cut by 4 bases and J by 0 bases, with 13 bases left in between. This CDR3 spans 15 amino acids. The CDR3 DNA reads as TGTGCCAGCAGCCCCCGTCTGGGGATGAACACTGAAGCTTTCTTT. Its translation: CASSPRLGMNTEAFF.

The chain joins TRBV18 to TRBJ2-2, with TRBD1 matching 10 bases. CDR1 and CDR2 (germline): KGHSH, LQKENI. The V segment lost 8 bases and the J segment 4 bases; nucleotides outside the gene matches: 13. The CDR3 consists of 17 residues. The CDR3, as DNA: TGTGCCAGCACCGTCTACTTTGGGACAGGGGCCACCGGGGAGCTGTTTTTT. Encoded protein: CASTVYFGTGATGELFF.

V gene TRBV28 combines with J gene TRBJ1-6, with 8 bases identical to TRBD1. After removal of 5 bases from V and 0 bases from J, the junction contained 6 bases not matched to a gene. Germline V gives CDR1 MDHEN, CDR2 SYDVKM. The CDR3 consists of 17 residues. The CDR3 is CASSETGVSSYNSPLHF. The CDR3 nucleotides read TGTGCCAGCAGTGAGACAGGGGTGAGCTCCTATAATTCACCCCTCCACTTT.